This T cell receptor (beta chain) was identified in a study of quantifying T cell responses using KT2 cells. For the study at large: RNA was reverse transcribed with TCR alpha and beta constant-region primers. General observations from the study: Counts of KT2 alpha and beta sequences rose linearly with the number of KT2 cells added. Detection of KT2 sequences held at the lowest tested level, about one cell per 100,000 PBMC.

Each cDNA got a UMI-containing oligo ligated at its 3' end. First-round PCR used roughly 4 cycles and beta primers RC1.1 and RC1.2 covering TRBC1 and TRBC2. TCRdb redid the calling of the UMI-ligation and nested PCR reads with MiXCR, one entry per CDR3 protein. The sample contains about 32,000 distinct CDR3 sequences, roughly 7.2% of which appear only once. The CDR3 runs 13 residues. From germline, CDR1 is SGHRS and CDR2 YFSETQ. Trimming removed 4 bases at V and 4 bases at J, with 10 bases between. Concerning this clonotype itself: Its antigen is not known.

The V call is TRBV5-1, the J call TRBJ2-3; D remains ambiguous. This TCR came from a human donor. What was sequenced was PBMCs spiked with cells of the T cell clone KT2. The CDR3 reads CASSLLGPDTQYF. The CDR3 region has the DNA TGCGCCAGCAGCCTCCTAGGACCAGATACGCAGTATTTT.